The 4 T cell receptor beta chains in this list originate from one sample, sequenced in a study of OX40 agonist ivuxolimab in advanced cancers. Measured with immunoSEQ multiplex PCR; TCRdb has only the in-frame clones, and not every one. Found here are fewer than 60,000 clones, roughly 85% of them singletons; the top ten hold around 21%. Specimen: CD4+ or CD8+ T cells sorted from blood, collected in a trial of the OX40 agonist ivuxolimab. These receptors originate from an adult with an advanced solid tumor such as melanoma, head and neck, liver or kidney cancer.

This sequence joins TRBV2 and TRBJ2-7, with D unresolved. The CDR3 runs to 10 residues. The ends were cut back, 6 bases at V and 3 bases at J, with 3 bases in the middle. CDR1 SNHLY and CDR2 FYNNEI come from the germline V gene. The CDR3 DNA sequence: TGTGCCAGCAGCGACTACGAGCAGTACTTC. Amino acids: CASSDYEQYF.

The genes are TRBV19 and TRBJ2-3; TRBD1 is a possible D gene (7 bases). Germline CDR1 LNHDA, CDR2 SQIVND (reference sequence). Trimming took off 4 bases at V and 4 bases at J, with 12 bases between the two ends. The CDR3 sequence is 14 residues long. CDR3 DNA sequence: TGTGCCAGTAGTAGCACAGGGGAGGCAGATACGCAGTATTTT. Translation gives CASSSTGEADTQYF. The variable domain in full, with the rest retrieved from reference TRBV19 and TRBJ2-3, is DGGITQSPKYLFRKEGQNVTLSCEQNLNHDAMYWYRQDPGQGLRLIYYSQIVNDFQKGDIAEGYSVSREKKESFPLTVTSAQKNPTAFYLCASSSTGEADTQYFGPGTRLTVL.

The chain carries TRBV7-8 and TRBJ1-2; D perhaps matches TRBD1 (5 bases). Trimming left V 6 bases short and J 3 bases short, with 14 bases between. The CDR3 contains 14 residues. Germline V gives CDR1 SGHVS, CDR2 FQNEAQ. DNA for the CDR3: TGTGCCAGCAGTACCAAGGGGCGGGACTATGGCTACACCTTC. Protein product: CASSTKGRDYGYTF.

A word on this clone: Because the CDR3 is missing its conserved closing phenylalanine or tryptophan, this is likely a read error. This chain connects TRBV20-1 to TRBJ2-7, with D hard to call. The CDR3 totals 10 residues. V dropped 5 bases and J dropped 4 bases, with 6 bases sitting between them. Germline assignment: CDR1 DFQATT and CDR2 SNEGSKA (reference sequence). The CDR3 sequence: CSALPYEQYL. CDR3 nucleotide sequence: TGCAGTGCTCTTCCATACGAGCAGTACCTC.